This T cell receptor beta chain came from a study of cytomegalovirus exposure and HLA in healthy donors. A few counts support this clone. Trimming removed 5 bases from V and 5 bases from J, with 12 bases in between. The CDR3 loop spans 14 amino acids. The germline gives CDR1 SGHVS, CDR2 FNYEAQ. The data were produced by immunoSEQ multiplex PCR, yet TCRdb's version contains in-frame clones alone and is incomplete. The sample carries fewer than 250,000 clones, around 87% recorded once. This receptor was taken from a woman under 30 in good health and CMV-seropositive. Material: PBMCs. The V gene is TRBV7-6, the J gene TRBJ1-4, with D perhaps matching TRBD1 (6 bases). This CDR3 reads CASSPIDRNEKLFF. For the CDR3, the DNA is TGTGCCAGCAGCCCCATCGACAGGAATGAAAAACTGTTTTTT.